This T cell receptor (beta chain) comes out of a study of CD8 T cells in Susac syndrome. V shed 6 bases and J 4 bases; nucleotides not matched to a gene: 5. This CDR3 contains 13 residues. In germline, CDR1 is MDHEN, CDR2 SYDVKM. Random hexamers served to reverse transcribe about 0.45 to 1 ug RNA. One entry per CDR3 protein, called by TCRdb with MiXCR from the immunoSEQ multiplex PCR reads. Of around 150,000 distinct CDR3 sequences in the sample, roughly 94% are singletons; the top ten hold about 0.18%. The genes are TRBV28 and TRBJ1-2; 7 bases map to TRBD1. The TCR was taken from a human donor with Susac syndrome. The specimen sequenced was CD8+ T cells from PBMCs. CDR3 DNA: TGTGCCAGCAGCAGACAGGGTGGCTATGGCTACACCTTC. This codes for CASSRQGGYGYTF.